Here is one T cell receptor (beta chain) with its context. V shed 3 bases, J shed 7 bases, and the junction held 7 bases outside the gene matches. Germline lookup yields CDR1 MDHEN and CDR2 SYDVKM. The CDR3 has 14 amino acids. This entry belongs to a study of shared clonotypes between healthy human individuals. Sequencing was performed with immunoSEQ multiplex PCR; in TCRdb, only in-frame clones are kept and a portion is missing. This table holds some 740,000 clones, around 93% found once. CD45RO-negative, CCR7-selected cells formed the naive CD8 fraction, which excluded terminally differentiated effector memory CD45RA+ cells.

This clonotype originated in a man aged 25 to 45 in good health. The V call is TRBV28, the J call TRBJ2-3; 7 bases match TRBD2. The material sequenced was naive CD8+ T cells sorted from blood. This chain's CDR3 is CASSLASGAYTQYF. The CDR3 DNA reads TGTGCCAGCAGTTTGGCTAGCGGAGCGTATACGCAGTATTTT.